This entry lists 21 T cell receptor beta chains sequenced from one sample in a study of OX40 agonist ivuxolimab in advanced cancers. Libraries were prepared by immunoSEQ multiplex PCR; TCRdb keeps only in-frame clonotypes and omits some of them. The table lists some 79,000 clones, 90% to 95% of them singletons. Sample: CD4+ or CD8+ T cells sorted from blood, taken in a trial of the OX40 agonist ivuxolimab. All receptors derive from an adult with an advanced solid tumor such as melanoma, head and neck, liver or kidney cancer.

This rearrangement joins TRBV5-1 to TRBJ1-1; perhaps TRBD1 as D (6 bases). This CDR3 is 14 amino acids long. Germline CDR1 and CDR2: SGHRS and YFSETQ. Trimming removed 4 bases from V and 0 bases from J, with 10 bases in between. The CDR3 coding sequence is TGCGCCAGCAGCGCGGACAGTATGAACACTGAAGCTTTCTTT. Translating it yields CASSADSMNTEAFF.

Only one count was recorded for this clone. The genes are TRBV7-9 and TRBJ1-1; D call uncertain. Germline V gene lookup returns CDR1 SEHNR and CDR2 FQNEAQ (reference sequence). The CDR3 consists of 11 residues. V was clipped by 3 bases and J by 3 bases, with 2 bases between them. CDR3 amino acids: CASSFDTEAFF. The CDR3 nucleotides read TGTGCCAGCAGCTTCGACACTGAAGCTTTCTTT.

The chain links TRBV7-2 to TRBJ2-2; 7 bases line up with TRBD2. CDR1 SGHTA and CDR2 FQGNSA come from the germline V gene. CDR3 length equals 14 residues. With V trimmed by 4 bases and J by 6 bases, 5 bases remained unmatched. The CDR3 loop reads CASSSGLGAGELFF. DNA of the CDR3: TGTGCCAGCAGCTCCGGACTAGGGGCCGGGGAGCTGTTTTTT. Combining the CDR3 with reference TRBV7-2 and TRBJ2-2 gives the whole variable domain GAGVSQSPSNKVTEKGKDVELRCDPISGHTALYWYRQSLGQGLEFLIYFQGNSAPDKSGLPSDRFSAERTGGSVSTLTIQRTQQEDSAVYLCASSSGLGAGELFFGEGSRLTVL.

The chain recombines TRBV5-1 with TRBJ2-5; 12 nucleotides agree with TRBD1. Germline CDR1 SGHRS, CDR2 YFSETQ. V lost 4 bases to trimming and J lost 10 bases; unmatched junction nucleotides: 11. The CDR3 is 15 residues long. CDR3 loop: CASSGGTGGTLIQYF. CDR3 sequence (DNA): TGCGCCAGCAGCGGGGGGACAGGGGGCACTTTGATCCAGTACTTC.

This chain connects TRBV19 to TRBJ1-5, with TRBD1 identical over 8 bases. The V gene end was trimmed by 9 bases and the J gene end by 8 bases; junction bases not matched to a gene: 9. This CDR3 region has 13 residues. The V gene's germline CDR1 is LNHDA and CDR2 SQIVND (reference sequence). The CDR3 DNA is TGTGCCAGCTTACAGGGGGAAGGGGAGCCCCAGCATTTT. Amino acid sequence: CASLQGEGEPQHF.

The genes are TRBV4-1 and TRBJ1-5, with a possible D match to TRBD1 (5 bases). Between the trimmed V and J ends, which lost 4 bases and 7 bases, there was a span of 17 bases. The CDR3 spans 15 residues. Germline loops: CDR1 MGHRA, CDR2 YSYEKL. The CDR3, as DNA: TGCGCCAGCAGCCGACAAGGTAGGACACAGCAGCCCCAGCATTTT. This codes for CASSRQGRTQQPQHF.

The V call is TRBV29-1, the J call TRBJ1-4, with D perhaps TRBD1 (6 bases). Germline V gene lookup returns CDR1 SQVTM and CDR2 ANQGSEA. Trimming cost V 3 bases and J 7 bases, with 15 bases left between them. This CDR3 is built from 14 residues. CDR3 in amino acids: CSVERRQGIEKLFF. The CDR3 DNA reads as TGCAGCGTTGAGAGGCGGCAGGGGATTGAAAAACTGTTTTTT.

The sample holds a few counts of this clone. V usage is TRBV29-1 and J usage is TRBJ1-2; D perhaps matches TRBD1 (5 bases). Germline V gene lookup returns CDR1 SQVTM and CDR2 ANQGSEA. The length of the CDR3 is 11 residues. V lost 4 bases, J lost 6 bases, and 9 bases lay in between. The CDR3 bases are TGCAGCGTTGGTCAGGGTCATGGCTACACCTTC. Encoded protein: CSVGQGHGYTF.

This chain uses TRBV6-1 with TRBJ1-4, with 9 bases aligning to TRBD1. This CDR3 is built from 15 residues. Germline V gene data show CDR1 as MNHNS and CDR2 as SASEGT. The V and J ends lost 4 bases and 4 bases, in that order; junction bases with no gene match: 4. The CDR3 spells CASSARQGGNEKLFF. CDR3 bases: TGTGCCAGCAGTGCCCGACAGGGGGGTAATGAAAAACTGTTTTTT.

This clone was seen a few times. The chain carries TRBV30 and TRBJ1-1, with D uncertain. The CDR3 loop spans 12 amino acids. V was pared by 5 bases and J by 6 bases, with 13 bases between. CDR1 GTSNPN and CDR2 SVGIG come from the germline V gene (reference sequence). DNA for the CDR3: TGTGCCTGGGGGCACCCAAACGCTGAAGCTTTCTTT. Protein product: CAWGHPNAEAFF.

This sequence joins TRBV5-4 and TRBJ2-1; 9 nucleotides agree with TRBD1. Per germline, CDR1 SGHNT and CDR2 YYREEE (reference sequence). With 0 bases clipped from V and 6 bases from J, the junction kept 7 bases outside the gene matches. This CDR3 has 16 residues. The CDR3 DNA reads TGTGCCAGCAGCTTGGCCTTAGGACAGGGGAGCAATGAGCAGTTCTTC. The encoded protein is CASSLALGQGSNEQFF.

V gene TRBV7-6 combines with J gene TRBJ2-7; 13 nucleotides agree with TRBD2. The CDR3 has 17 residues. With V trimmed by 5 bases and J by 3 bases, 10 bases remained unmatched. Germline values: CDR1 SGHVS, CDR2 FNYEAQ. In DNA form, the CDR3 reads TGTGCCAGCAGCCGCGGGACTAGCGGGACCGGGGGCTACGAGCAGTACTTC. It is translated as CASSRGTSGTGGYEQYF.

The rearrangement uses TRBV10-3 and TRBJ2-2; D not certain. V was cut by 3 bases and J by 6 bases, with 5 bases left in between. CDR3 size: 12 residues. Germline V gives CDR1 ENHRY, CDR2 SYGVKD. The CDR3 loop reads CAISEGPGELFF. CDR3 nucleotide sequence: TGTGCCATCAGTGAAGGGCCCGGGGAGCTGTTTTTT.

The rearrangement uses TRBV25-1 and TRBJ1-1, with D possibly being TRBD1 (5 bases). The CDR3 runs to 12 residues. Germline V gene lookup returns CDR1 MGHDK and CDR2 SYGVNS. V was pared by 7 bases and J by 4 bases, with 10 bases between. CDR3 residues: CASKRGGTEAFF. The CDR3 DNA sequence: TGTGCCAGCAAAAGGGGTGGCACTGAAGCTTTCTTT.

The chain recombines TRBV7-2 with TRBJ2-3; the match to TRBD1 covers 9 bases. With 3 bases clipped from V and 3 bases from J, the junction kept 4 bases outside the gene matches. CDR3 length equals 15 residues. Germline assignment: CDR1 SGHTA and CDR2 FQGNSA. The CDR3 nucleotides read TGTGCCAGCAGCTTTCCGGGACAGGGAACAGATACGCAGTATTTT. It yields the protein CASSFPGQGTDTQYF. The full variable domain, rest sourced from reference TRBV7-2 and TRBJ2-3, is GAGVSQSPSNKVTEKGKDVELRCDPISGHTALYWYRQSLGQGLEFLIYFQGNSAPDKSGLPSDRFSAERTGGSVSTLTIQRTQQEDSAVYLCASSFPGQGTDTQYFGPGTRLTVL.

In this sample, this clone turned up once. The chain combines TRBV15 with TRBJ1-1; D gene unclear. Germline loops: CDR1 LNHNV, CDR2 YYDKDF (reference sequence). Trimming cost V 0 bases and J 11 bases, with 13 bases left between them. The CDR3 contains 13 residues. This CDR3 is CATSRDGPGRAFF. CDR3 bases: TGTGCCACCAGCAGAGATGGGCCGGGTAGGGCTTTCTTT.

The chain links TRBV18 to TRBJ2-6, with D unresolved. This CDR3 region has 17 residues. V dropped 2 bases and J dropped 0 bases, with 11 bases sitting between them. CDR1 and CDR2 (germline): KGHSH, LQKENI. The CDR3 region is CASSPVAPASGANVLTF. CDR3 DNA: TGTGCCAGCTCACCAGTTGCCCCAGCCTCTGGGGCCAACGTCCTGACTTTC.

This chain joins TRBV11-2 and TRBJ2-5; TRBD2 matches at 10 bases. The DNA end lines up better with TRBJ2-7; the J call may be wrong. The CDR3 totals 17 residues. Germline CDR1 is SGHAT and CDR2 is FQNNGV. This CDR3 is CASSLVGSGRRDYEQYF. Here the CDR3 DNA reads TGTGCCAGCAGCTTAGTGGGTAGCGGGAGGAGGGACTACGAGCAGTACTTC.

This clone occurred once. The chain couples TRBV25-1 to TRBJ1-1; the D gene is possibly TRBD1 (6 bases). V dropped 5 bases and J dropped 4 bases, with 14 bases sitting between them. Germline loops: CDR1 MGHDK, CDR2 SYGVNS. This CDR3 spans 14 amino acids. The DNA of the CDR3 is TGTGCCAGCAGTCCAGACAGGAGGCGCACTGAAGCTTTCTTT. Amino acids: CASSPDRRRTEAFF.

The chain links TRBV6-1 to TRBJ2-3; no clear D gene. The CDR3 has 11 amino acids. Germline values: CDR1 MNHNS, CDR2 SASEGT. Trimming left V 3 bases short and J 6 bases short, with 4 bases between. CDR3 sequence (DNA): TGTGCCAGCAGTGAGGGGGATACGCAGTATTTT. Translated: CASSEGDTQYF.

This chain uses TRBV7-2 with TRBJ1-2; tentatively, D is TRBD1 (5 bases). Germline V gene sequence: CDR1 SGHTA, CDR2 FQGNSA. This CDR3 spans 14 amino acids. The germline V and J ends were trimmed by 5 bases and 4 bases, with 14 bases remaining between them. The CDR3: CASSAHRSGYGYTF. Written as DNA, the CDR3 is TGTGCCAGCAGCGCCCACAGGAGTGGCTATGGCTACACCTTC.